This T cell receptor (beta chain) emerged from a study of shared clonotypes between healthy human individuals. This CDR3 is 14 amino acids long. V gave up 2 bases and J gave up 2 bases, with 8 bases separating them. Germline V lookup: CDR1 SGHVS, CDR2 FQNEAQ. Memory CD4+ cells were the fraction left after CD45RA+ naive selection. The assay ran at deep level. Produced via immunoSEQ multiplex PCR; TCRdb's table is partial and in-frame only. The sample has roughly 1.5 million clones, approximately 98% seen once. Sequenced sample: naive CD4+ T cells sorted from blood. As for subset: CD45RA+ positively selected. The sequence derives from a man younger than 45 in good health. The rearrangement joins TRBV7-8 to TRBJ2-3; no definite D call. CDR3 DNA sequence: TGTGCCAGCAGCTTATTGGTCTTCACAGATACGCAGTATTTT. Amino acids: CASSLLVFTDTQYF. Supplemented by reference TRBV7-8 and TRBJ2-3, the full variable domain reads GAGVSQSPRYKVAKRGQDVALRCDPISGHVSLFWYQQALGQGPEFLTYFQNEAQLDKSGLPSDRFFAERPEGSVSTLKIQRTQQEDSAVYLCASSLLVFTDTQYFGPGTRLTVL.